This T cell receptor beta chain was captured in a study of T cell responses to AZD1222 COVID-19 vaccine. TCRdb's table, derived via immunoSEQ multiplex PCR, lists solely in-frame clones and lacks some. The sample lists more than 250,000 clones, approximately 95% seen once, with around 0.6% in the top ten. The specimen was peripheral blood, collected on day 0 of AZD1222 vaccination. The TCR comes from an adult in good health.

The CDR3 DNA reads TGCGCCAGCAGCTTGGGACTATCCACAGATACGCAGTATTTT. It codes for CASSLGLSTDTQYF. The J gene is TRBJ2-3, the V gene TRBV5-1; TRBD2 might be the D (5 bases). The CDR3 runs to 14 residues. Germline assignment: CDR1 SGHRS and CDR2 YFSETQ. Trimming removed 0 bases from V and 2 bases from J, with 7 bases in between. The full variable domain, in which reference TRBV5-1 and TRBJ2-3 provide the parts outside the CDR3, is KAGVTQTPRYLIKTRGQQVTLSCSPISGHRSVSWYQQTPGQGLQFLFEYFSETQRNKGNFPGRFSGRQFSNSRSEMNVSTLELGDSALYLCASSLGLSTDTQYFGPGTRLTVL.